Listed below are T cell receptor beta chains from one sample, sequenced in a study of cytomegalovirus exposure and HLA in healthy donors. Repertoires were generated with immunoSEQ multiplex PCR, while TCRdb's copy carries only in-frame clones and drops some. The table records roughly 66,000 clones, around 78% of them present only once. The sequenced sample was PBMCs. The receptors stem from a man younger than 30 in good health and CMV-seropositive. Both conserved end residues are part of each CDR3. A D gene is named only where the DNA matches it firmly. Clone size is not always given. Where it is, it says once, few, many or a class for expanded clones.

>.|TRBV30|TRBJ1-5|.
CAWSGTGGLAQHF
TGTGCCTGGAGTGGGACGGGGGGTCTGGCCCAGCATTTT
>.|TRBV29-1|TRBJ1-1|.
CSALHLATGWDTEAFF
TGCAGCGCCCTCCACTTAGCTACAGGGTGGGACACTGAAGCTTTCTTT
>TRBD2|TRBV10-3|TRBJ2-1|.
CAISDPGTSTWEQFF
TGTGCCATCAGTGACCCCGGGACTAGTACGTGGGAGCAGTTCTTC
>.|TRBV30|TRBJ2-3|.
CAWSVRLIHTDTQYF
TGTGCCTGGAGTGTTCGGTTAATCCACACAGATACGCAGTATTTT
>TRBD2|TRBV7-9|TRBJ2-1|.
CASSSDTSAYNEQFF
TGTGCCAGCAGCTCGGATACTAGCGCTTACAATGAGCAGTTCTTC
>TRBD2|TRBV7-2|TRBJ2-3|.
CASSPGLAADTQYF
TGTGCCAGCAGCCCGGGACTAGCGGCAGATACGCAGTATTTT
>TRBD2|TRBV9|TRBJ2-3|.
CASSVESGGQYF
TGTGCCAGCAGCGTAGAAAGCGGGGGGCAGTATTTT
>TRBD2|TRBV7-2|TRBJ2-1|once
CASSLRGLAGGWNEQFF
TGTGCCAGCAGCTTAAGGGGGTTAGCGGGAGGTTGGAATGAGCAGTTCTTC
>TRBD2|TRBV23-1|TRBJ2-1|.
CASSLISGGRYNEQFF
TGCGCCAGCAGTCTAATTAGCGGGGGTAGATACAATGAGCAGTTCTTC
>.|TRBV14|TRBJ1-2|.
CASSQEIGGSGRGYTF
TGTGCCAGCAGCCAAGAAATCGGCGGCAGTGGAAGAGGCTACACCTTC
>.|TRBV7-9|TRBJ2-7|.
CASSGRGGTYEQYF
TGTGCCAGCAGCGGTAGGGGGGGAACCTACGAGCAGTACTTC
>.|TRBV10-3|TRBJ2-7|few
CAIRDIYEQYF
TGTGCCATCAGGGACATATACGAGCAGTACTTC
>.|TRBV11-3|TRBJ2-1|.
CASSLSRIDEQFF
TGTGCCAGCAGCTTAAGCAGGATCGATGAGCAGTTCTTC
>TRBD2|TRBV4-1|TRBJ2-7|few
CASSQDALASYEQYF
TGCGCCAGCAGCCAAGATGCACTAGCGAGCTACGAGCAGTACTTC
>TRBD2|TRBV6-5|TRBJ2-3|.
CASRKRGGPDTQYF
TGTGCCAGCAGAAAGCGGGGGGGGCCGGATACGCAGTATTTT
>.|TRBV7-8|TRBJ1-1|.
CASSQGSANTEAFF
TGTGCCAGCAGTCAGGGGAGCGCGAACACTGAAGCTTTCTTT
>TRBD1|TRBV10-2|TRBJ2-2|.
CASRDRGNTGELFF
TGCGCCAGCAGGGACAGGGGGAACACCGGGGAGCTGTTTTTT
>.|TRBV29-1|TRBJ1-1|once
CSVKTSTKNTEAFF
TGCAGCGTTAAAACTAGCACGAAGAACACTGAAGCTTTCTTT
>TRBD2|TRBV6-1|TRBJ2-1|.
CASSRLAGGIDEQFF
TGTGCCAGCAGTAGACTAGCGGGGGGCATCGATGAGCAGTTCTTC
>.|TRBV6-4|TRBJ1-5|.
CASSDSFRGDPQHF
TGTGCCAGCAGTGACTCTTTTCGGGGGGATCCCCAGCATTTT
>TRBD2|TRBV4-2|TRBJ2-5|.
CASSQEPASGGAGETQYF
TGTGCCAGCAGCCAAGAACCAGCTAGCGGGGGGGCGGGGGAGACCCAGTACTTC
>TRBD2|TRBV30|TRBJ2-7|.
CAGTSYSYEQYF
TGTGCCGGGACTAGCTACTCCTACGAGCAGTACTTC
>.|TRBV5-6|TRBJ1-1|few
CASSSLREGTEAFF
TGTGCCAGCAGCTCCCTTAGGGAGGGCACTGAAGCTTTCTTT
>.|TRBV15|TRBJ2-3|.
CATSPRRRDTQYF
TGTGCCACTTCGCCTCGGCGGAGAGATACGCAGTATTTT
>.|TRBV27|TRBJ1-6|.
CASSFGQPPLHF
TGTGCCAGCAGTTTTGGGCAGCCACCCCTCCACTTT
>.|TRBV15|TRBJ2-1|.
CATSRPSSNEQFF
TGTGCCACCAGCAGACCTTCCAGCAATGAGCAGTTCTTC
>TRBD1|TRBV2|TRBJ1-5|once
CASSDTGQGGSNQPQHF
TGTGCCAGCAGTGATACAGGGCAAGGGGGCAGCAATCAGCCCCAGCATTTT
>TRBD2|TRBV11-2|TRBJ2-2|.
CASSSTSGGGELFF
TGTGCCAGCAGCTCGACTAGCGGGGGAGGGGAGCTGTTTTTT
>TRBD2|TRBV15|TRBJ2-5|.
CATSTPPSGGAVGETQYF
TGTGCCACCAGCACGCCCCCCAGCGGGGGGGCCGTGGGAGAGACCCAGTACTTC
>TRBD2|TRBV2|TRBJ2-7|few
CASSDRDYVYEQYF
TGTGCCAGCAGTGACCGGGACTACGTCTACGAGCAGTACTTC
>.|TRBV30|TRBJ2-1|.
CAWSAQGPWNEQFF
TGTGCCTGGAGTGCTCAGGGGCCCTGGAATGAGCAGTTCTTC
>TRBD1|TRBV28|TRBJ1-2|.
CASSLQAGGYGYTF
TGTGCCAGCAGTTTACAGGCAGGGGGCTATGGCTACACCTTC
>TRBD2|TRBV6-5|TRBJ2-5|.
CASSNERGTETQYF
TGTGCCAGCAGTAATGAGCGGGGGACGGAGACCCAGTACTTC
>.|TRBV29-1|TRBJ1-2|few
CSVTGLLNGYTF
TGCAGCGTCACGGGACTCCTAAATGGCTACACCTTC
>.|TRBV7-9|TRBJ2-1|large
CASSSGQTLNEQFF
TGTGCCAGCAGCTCCGGACAGACCCTCAATGAGCAGTTCTTC
>.|TRBV5-6|TRBJ2-7|few
CASSLGGGYEQYF
TGTGCCAGCAGCTTGGGGGGCGGCTACGAGCAGTACTTC
>TRBD1|TRBV6-5|TRBJ1-3|few
CASRPGQGYGNTIYF
TGTGCCAGCAGGCCTGGACAGGGTTATGGAAACACCATATATTTT
>.|TRBV27|TRBJ2-1|.
CASVAGANEQFF
TGTGCCAGCGTGGCGGGGGCTAATGAGCAGTTCTTC
>.|TRBV29-1|TRBJ1-1|.
CSVLEVGRVGSDTEAFF
TGCAGCGTATTGGAGGTCGGTAGGGTCGGGTCGGACACTGAAGCTTTCTTT
>TRBD1|TRBV6-1|TRBJ1-2|.
CASSDQGGYGYTF
TGTGCCAGCAGTGATCAGGGGGGCTATGGCTACACCTTC
>TRBD1|TRBV29-1|TRBJ2-3|.
CSGNGGTGGTDTQYF
TGCAGCGGGAACGGGGGGACAGGGGGAACAGATACGCAGTATTTT
>TRBD2|TRBV2|TRBJ2-3|.
CASTERGFQYRTIDTDTQYF
TGTGCCAGCACTGAGCGGGGTTTCCAATACAGGACTATAGACACAGATACGCAGTATTTT
>.|TRBV2|TRBJ1-4|.
CASSDQVIDEKLFF
TGTGCCAGCAGTGACCAGGTTATTGACGAAAAACTGTTTTTT
>.|TRBV4-1|TRBJ2-6|.
CASSQDKDSFPLGANVLTF
TGCGCCAGCAGCCAAGACAAGGACAGCTTTCCTCTGGGGGCCAACGTCCTGACTTTC
>.|TRBV4-1|TRBJ1-1|.
CASSQTRDRPEAFF
TGCGCCAGCAGCCAAACCAGGGATAGGCCTGAAGCTTTCTTT
>.|TRBV6-6|TRBJ1-1|.
CASSYSLREGGEAFF
TGTGCCAGCAGTTACTCTCTCCGGGAGGGCGGGGAAGCTTTCTTT
>TRBD1|TRBV2|TRBJ1-2|.
CASRGTATYGYTF
TGTGCCAGCAGAGGGACAGCTACCTATGGCTACACCTTC
>.|TRBV7-8|TRBJ1-1|.
CASSSQGNTEAFF
TGTGCCAGCAGCTCCCAGGGAAACACTGAAGCTTTCTTT
>.|TRBV30|TRBJ1-2|.
CAWSKRVNYDYTF
TGTGCCTGGAGTAAGAGGGTTAACTATGACTACACCTTC
>TRBD1|TRBV6-5|TRBJ1-1|.
CASRYRGQNTEAFF
TGTGCCAGCAGGTACAGGGGGCAAAACACTGAAGCTTTCTTT
>TRBD1|TRBV5-8|TRBJ1-4|few
CASSSDREKEKLFF
TGTGCCAGCAGTTCGGACAGGGAGAAAGAAAAACTGTTTTTT
>.|TRBV6-5|TRBJ1-2|.
CASSSESRTSNYGYTF
TGTGCCAGCAGTTCAGAATCCAGGACAAGCAACTATGGCTACACCTTC
>.|TRBV7-8|TRBJ2-7|.
CASSPGGLSSYEQYF
TGTGCCAGCAGCCCTGGAGGATTAAGCTCCTACGAGCAGTACTTC
>TRBD1|TRBV29-1|TRBJ1-1|.
CSVAPTGFEAFF
TGCAGCGTTGCCCCGACAGGGTTTGAAGCTTTCTTT
>TRBD2|TRBV6-4|TRBJ2-3|.
CASSDSGGATDTQYF
TGTGCCAGCAGTGATAGCGGGGGGGCCACAGATACGCAGTATTTT
>.|TRBV10-2|TRBJ1-1|.
CASRGQGTEAFF
TGCGCCAGCAGGGGTCAGGGTACTGAAGCTTTCTTT
>TRBD1|TRBV5-8|TRBJ2-6|.
CASSLTGGALVGANVLTF
TGTGCCAGCAGCTTGACAGGGGGCGCACTGGTTGGGGCCAACGTCCTGACTTTC
>.|TRBV29-1|TRBJ1-2|.
CSVGGGRTGYTF
TGCAGCGTTGGCGGGGGGCGCACGGGCTACACCTTC
>TRBD2|TRBV18|TRBJ2-1|.
CASSASGSHNEQFF
TGTGCCAGCTCCGCTAGCGGGAGCCACAATGAGCAGTTCTTC
>TRBD2|TRBV30|TRBJ2-3|few
CAFSLGLAGGADTQYF
TGTGCCTTCTCATTAGGACTAGCGGGGGGGGCGGATACGCAGTATTTT